What follows describes a single T cell receptor (beta chain). Its antigen remains undetermined. No base qualities exist here, and no much larger clone lies one base off it. The record originates from a study of Ad26.COV2.S vaccination and SARS-CoV-2 variants (TCRdb year 2021). Study-wide context: Donors in the vaccine arm were drawn from COV1001, a multicentre, randomized, double-blind, placebo-controlled phase I-IIa trial testing Ad26.COV2.S in healthy adults. Ad26.COV2.S was administered intramuscularly at a dose of 5x10^10 or 1x10^11 viral particles, either as one shot or as two shots given 56 days apart. TCRbeta repertoire sequencing was used to assess the specificity and breadth of SARS-CoV-2-reactive T cell receptors after Ad26.COV2.S vaccination. The TCR-sequenced set comprised roughly 30 samples: some 20 Ad26.COV2.S vaccine recipients, 5 placebo recipients and 8 SARS-CoV-2 convalescent individuals. Trial participants were randomized into five groups of five, in which low-dose or high-dose Ad26.COV2.S was given once or twice, or placebo was given on both occasions. Investigators did not know the trial group allocation while performing experiments and assessing outcomes.

The immunoSEQ Assay was the method used to sequence TCRbeta CDR3 regions. After extraction, genomic DNA underwent amplification by bias-controlled multiplex PCR, followed by high-throughput sequencing. In the paper's pipeline: To quantify the absolute abundance of every unique TCRbeta CDR3 region, sequences were collapsed and filtered. Usable DNA was measured by amplifying reference genes present in all nucleated cells, and TCRbeta template counts were normalized to that usable DNA to estimate T cell fraction. Repertoire TCRs were annotated as SARS-CoV-2-specific when V gene, CDR3 amino acid sequence and J gene were exactly matched to a known reactive TCR set. The reference SARS-CoV-2 TCR set was derived from MIRA and filtered for enrichment in COVID-19-positive ImmuneCODE repertoires, a step that removed public or cross-reactive TCRs. Using the MIRA antigens, annotated TCRs were further analysed by specific ORF or by position within an ORF. Breadth was defined as annotated unique rearrangements over total unique productive rearrangements; depth was the summed frequency of those rearrangements. TCR breadth was compared between groups using two-sided Wilcoxon rank-sum tests. TCRdb carries this immuneACCESS record with in-frame sequences only. Its versions omit some clonotypes, under half of them owing to an unresolved V gene in the studies checked, with the rest unexplained. V and J calls plus clone size are reproduced from that table; the DNA served to infer D and trimming. The sample table contains some 410,000 clones; only one count was recorded for 92% of them. Of the sample, around 1.8% is held by the ten largest clones.

General conclusions and limits of the study: After vaccination, spike-specific CD8+ and CD4+ T cell responses were reported to show substantial breadth. Comparing responses between vaccine doses or regimens was not something the study was powered to do. Ad26.COV2.S recipients had higher spike-specific TCR breadth than placebo recipients (P = 0.0014). Comparable non-spike TCR breadth was observed between vaccine and placebo recipients, consistent with only spike being contained in the vaccine. The authors noted that total T cell responses may have been underestimated by the TCR breadth and depth analyses.

The sample's treatment or condition label, decoded: approximately 18 received Ad26.COV2.S at low or high dose, single or two shots; about 5 received placebo; per-sample allocation not given. Repertoires of vaccine and placebo recipients were sequenced from samples collected on day 63 after the first injection. Cohort 1b enrolled some 25 adults aged 18-55 years at a single site in Boston, USA, between 29 July and 7 August 2020. Ad26.COV2.S consisted of a replication-incompetent adenovirus type 26 vector by which a prefusion-stabilized SARS-CoV-2 spike protein from the original Wuhan strain was expressed. The junction carries 17 bases between V and J, which are trimmed by 6 bases and 0 bases respectively. The CDR3 runs 17 amino acids, cysteine and phenylalanine included. Just the 51-base CDR3 DNA is kept, in frame starting at base 1.

This chain is built from TRBV23-1 and TRBJ1-4; TRBD1 is a possible D gene, resting on 6 matching bases. TRBV23-1 is labeled an ORF, and its function is uncertain. This receptor was obtained from a person aged 18-65 years who received the Ad26.COV2.S COVID-19 vaccine or a placebo. This specimen was peripheral blood, taken in a trial of Ad26.COV2.S vaccine versus placebo. This receptor carries the CDR3 CASSPQGPPATNEKLFF. The DNA sequence is TGCGCCAGCAGCCCACAGGGTCCCCCGGCAACTAATGAAAAACTGTTTTTT.